A single sample gave rise to the 2 T cell receptor beta chains below, sequenced in a study of blood T cells in healthy people across ages. The use of a sample-barcoded 5' primer and a J-beta primer mix characterized a second PCR of about 7 to 12 cycles. From the 5' RACE reads, TCRdb called clonotypes with MiXCR, one entry per CDR3 protein. Among roughly 500,000 distinct CDR3 sequences listed, 25% to 30% were seen once. The specimen was blood. Receptors originate from a woman aged 70-85 years in good health.

This clonotype was seen a few times. J is TRBJ1-2 and V is TRBV7-3; D might be TRBD1 (6 bases). Germline assignment: CDR1 SGHTA and CDR2 FQGTGA. CDR3 length: 15 amino acids. V lost 3 bases, J lost 2 bases, and 13 bases lay in between. The CDR3 coding sequence is TGTGCCAGCAGCTTGAATGGCAGGGGAAACTATGGCTACACCTTC. Encoded protein: CASSLNGRGNYGYTF.

This clonotype was picked up a small number of times. The V call is TRBV28, the J call TRBJ2-5; no firm D call. CDR1 and CDR2 from the germline V gene are MDHEN and SYDVKM. The CDR3 has 16 amino acids. V was cut by 4 bases and J by 5 bases, with 20 bases left in between. DNA for the CDR3: TGTGCCAGCAGTTCACCTCCTGGAAGAGGTTGGGAGACCCAGTACTTC. This codes for CASSSPPGRGWETQYF.